Each of the 22 T cell receptor beta chains below was sequenced from the same sample in a study of shared clonotypes between healthy human individuals. Sequencing was performed with immunoSEQ multiplex PCR; in TCRdb, only in-frame clones are kept and a portion is missing. This sample carries hundreds of thousands of clones, about 76% of them seen once, and the ten largest clones take roughly 13%. The specimen was PBMCs. Receptor source: a middle-aged woman in good health. Some clones in this sample may be carry-over from other donors' samples.

This sequence joins TRBV2 and TRBJ2-5, with 9 bases fitting TRBD1. J gave up 4 bases and V 3 bases, and 6 bases lay outside the gene matches. The germline V gene encodes CDR1 SNHLY and CDR2 FYNNEI. The length of the CDR3 is 15 residues. The CDR3 bases are TGTGCCAGCAGTGAGGAGGGACAGGGCGGAGAGACCCAGTACTTC. Translating gives CASSEEGQGGETQYF.

This chain connects TRBV7-2 to TRBJ2-7; possibly TRBD1 for D (6 bases). Per the germline V gene, CDR1 is SGHTA and CDR2 is FQGNSA. CDR3 length equals 14 residues. Deletions cut 1 base from V and 2 bases from J, with 9 bases between. The CDR3 is CASSLGSGAYEQYF. The DNA of the CDR3 is TGTGCCAGCAGCTTAGGTTCAGGGGCCTACGAGCAGTACTTC.

V usage is TRBV7-9 and J usage is TRBJ2-3; 11 bases fit TRBD1. The CDR3 runs 15 residues. Germline loops: CDR1 SEHNR, CDR2 FQNEAQ (reference sequence). V lost 4 bases and J lost 5; bases outside the gene matches: 5. The CDR3 sequence is CASSYGTGGRDTQYF. CDR3 coding DNA: TGTGCCAGCAGCTACGGGACAGGGGGGAGAGATACGCAGTATTTT. The full variable domain, its missing parts supplied by reference TRBV7-9 and TRBJ2-3, is DTGVSQNPRHKITKRGQNVTFRCDPISEHNRLYWYRQTLGQGPEFLTYFQNEAQLEKSRLLSDRFSAERPKGSFSTLEIQRTEQGDSAMYLCASSYGTGGRDTQYFGPGTRLTVL.

The gene calls are TRBV10-1 and TRBJ2-3; D possibly corresponds to TRBD2 (6 bases). Trimming stripped 6 bases from V and 2 bases from J, with 9 bases between. The CDR3 sequence is 13 residues long. Germline values: CDR1 WNHNN, CDR2 SYGVQD (reference sequence). CDR3 nucleotides: TGCGCCAGCAGGCGGGATGACACAGATACGCAGTATTTT. Translation: CASRRDDTDTQYF.

This clone was counted between two and nine times. The chain carries TRBV28 and TRBJ1-1; the D is unclear. This CDR3 has 12 residues. The V end lost 8 bases, the J end lost 2 bases, and 9 bases lay between the germline ends. Germline V CDR1 and CDR2: MDHEN, SYDVKM. The CDR3 bases are TGTGCCAGCTGCTCCATAAACACTGAAGCTTTCTTT. Translation gives CASCSINTEAFF. Full variable domain (rest looked up from reference TRBV28 and TRBJ1-1): DVKVTQSSRYLVKRTGEKVFLECVQDMDHENMFWYRQDPGLGLRLIYFSYDVKMKEKGDIPEGYSVSREKKERFSLILESASTNQTSMYLCASCSINTEAFFGQGTRLTVV.

CDR3 bases: TGCGCCAGCAGCTTGGCCTCCGGGACAGGACTACCTGAAGCTTTCTTT. This translates into CASSLASGTGLPEAFF. The J gene is TRBJ1-1, the V gene TRBV5-1; 8 positions match TRBD1. This CDR3 comprises 16 residues. CDR1 and CDR2 (germline): SGHRS, YFSETQ. Trimming cost V 0 bases and J 6 bases; bases outside gene matches: 10.

V is TRBV28 and J is TRBJ2-1; TRBD1 agrees at 8 bases. The junction had 10 bases not matched to a gene; V was cut back by 2 bases and J by 7 bases. Looked up from germline, CDR1 is MDHEN and CDR2 is SYDVKM. There are 16 residues in the CDR3. CDR3 nucleotide sequence: TGTGCCAGCAGTTTAGGAGGGTGGACAGGGACGAATGAGCAGTTCTTC. Residues: CASSLGGWTGTNEQFF.

V gene TRBV2 combines with J gene TRBJ2-2; TRBD2 aligns across 7 bases. Unmatched junction bases numbered 1, after V lost 3 bases and J lost 0 bases. The CDR3 is 15 amino acids. Germline-derived CDR1 and CDR2 are SNHLY and FYNNEI. The CDR3 DNA follows: TGTGCCAGCAGTGATCGGGGGGCGAACACCGGGGAGCTGTTTTTT. Its translation: CASSDRGANTGELFF.

Concerning this clone itself: Within the sample, other DNA sequences also encode this same CDR3. The chain is built from TRBV7-3 and TRBJ2-2, with 10 bases lining up with TRBD2. Per germline, CDR1 SGHTA and CDR2 FQGTGA. The CDR3 contains 15 residues. V trimming: 2 bases; J trimming: 6 bases; junction bases outside the gene matches: 3. The CDR3 spells CASSLLAGEAGELFF. The CDR3, as DNA: TGTGCCAGCAGCTTACTAGCGGGAGAAGCCGGGGAGCTGTTTTTT.

The genes are TRBV28 and TRBJ2-1; D is ambiguous. Germline V gene data show CDR1 as MDHEN and CDR2 as SYDVKM. V shed 3 bases and J shed 8 bases, with 14 bases lying between them. The CDR3 length is 14 residues. The CDR3 DNA follows: TGTGCCAGCAGTTTCCGGGCTAGTTCAGATGAGCAGTTCTTC. Protein product: CASSFRASSDEQFF. Together with reference TRBV28 and TRBJ2-1, the CDR3 gives the full variable domain: DVKVTQSSRYLVKRTGEKVFLECVQDMDHENMFWYRQDPGLGLRLIYFSYDVKMKEKGDIPEGYSVSREKKERFSLILESASTNQTSMYLCASSFRASSDEQFFGPGTRLTVL.

This chain connects TRBV6-5 to TRBJ2-2; D call uncertain. CDR1 is MNHEY, CDR2 SVGAGI, per germline. The CDR3 consists of 14 residues. The V gene lost 5 bases and the J gene lost 5 bases, with 12 bases spanning the gap. The CDR3 reads CASSPPWDTGELFF. In DNA, the CDR3 is TGTGCCAGCAGTCCCCCCTGGGATACCGGGGAGCTGTTTTTT.

The gene calls are TRBV7-2 and TRBJ2-2; maybe TRBD1 (8 bases). Between the trimmed V and J ends, which lost 4 bases and 3 bases, there was a span of 15 bases. The germline V gene has CDR1 SGHTA and CDR2 FQGNSA. This CDR3 has 16 amino acids. The DNA of the CDR3 is TGTGCCAGCAGCTCATACAGGGGGAGGGACACCGGGGAGCTGTTTTTT. Amino acids: CASSSYRGRDTGELFF.

The chain uses TRBV11-2 and TRBJ2-7, with D hard to call. The CDR3 consists of 13 residues. V lost 1 base and J lost 2, with 6 bases in between. The germline V gene has CDR1 SGHAT and CDR2 FQNNGV. CDR3 sequence reads: CASSLVSAYEQYF. In DNA, the CDR3 is TGTGCCAGCAGCTTAGTCTCAGCCTACGAGCAGTACTTC.

This clone was observed a few times. This chain connects TRBV6-6 to TRBJ1-2; D unresolved. CDR3 size: 14 residues. Between the trimmed V and J ends, which lost 4 bases and 3 bases, there was a span of 12 bases. Germline values: CDR1 MNHNY, CDR2 SVGAGI (reference sequence). This CDR3 is CASSSQHVDYGYTF. The DNA for the CDR3 is TGTGCCAGCAGTTCTCAGCACGTAGACTATGGCTACACCTTC.

The chain links TRBV7-9 to TRBJ2-7; D is unresolved. The V end lost 5 bases, the J end lost 0 bases, and 11 bases lay between the germline ends. The germline V gene has CDR1 SEHNR and CDR2 FQNEAQ (reference sequence). The CDR3 loop spans 14 amino acids. CDR3 sequence: CASSPLSHSYEQYF. The DNA of the CDR3 is TGTGCCAGCAGCCCCCTATCCCACTCCTACGAGCAGTACTTC. Looking up the rest from reference TRBV7-9 and TRBJ2-7 gives the full variable domain: DTGVSQNPRHKITKRGQNVTFRCDPISEHNRLYWYRQTLGQGPEFLTYFQNEAQLEKSRLLSDRFSAERPKGSFSTLEIQRTEQGDSAMYLCASSPLSHSYEQYFGPGTRLTVT.

Remarks on this clone: At one boundary the junction diverges from the germline segment, which might be a read error. The chain combines TRBV7-7 with TRBJ2-2; 7 nucleotides line up with TRBD2. The CDR3 runs to 16 residues. CDR1 SSHAT and CDR2 FNYEAQ come from the germline V gene (reference sequence). CDR3 region: CASSLSLASGTGELFF. CDR3 bases: TGTGCTAGCAGCCTCTCCTTGGCTAGCGGCACCGGGGAGCTGTTTTTT.

The V and J genes are TRBV7-2 and TRBJ2-5; the match to TRBD2 covers 14 bases. The tail of the sequence fits TRBJ2-7 better, so the J call may be wrong. CDR3 length: 15 amino acids. Germline lookup yields CDR1 SGHTA and CDR2 FQGNSA. The CDR3: CASSRTSGRSYEQYF. Here the CDR3 DNA reads TGTGCCAGCAGCCGGACTAGCGGGAGGTCGTACGAGCAGTACTTC.

This clone was seen once. The chain is built from TRBV7-9 and TRBJ2-4; weak D call: TRBD1 (5 bases). The CDR3 covers 14 residues. Germline CDR1 is SEHNR and CDR2 is FQNEAQ (reference sequence). With 1 base removed from V and 1 base from J, the gap between germline ends came to 5 bases. CDR3 sequence reads: CASSLEGAKNIQYF. In nucleotides, the CDR3 is TGTGCCAGCAGCTTAGAGGGGGCCAAAAACATTCAGTACTTC. Full variable domain (remainder filled in from reference TRBV7-9 and TRBJ2-4): DTGVSQNPRHKITKRGQNVTFRCDPISEHNRLYWYRQTLGQGPEFLTYFQNEAQLEKSRLLSDRFSAERPKGSFSTLEIQRTEQGDSAMYLCASSLEGAKNIQYFGAGTRLSVL.

About this clone: A far larger clone is only one base removed, so a read error is likely. V usage is TRBV6-5 and J usage is TRBJ2-7, with TRBD1 matching over 7 bases. The V and J ends lost 2 bases and 0 bases, in that order; junction bases with no gene match: 7. CDR3 size: 16 residues. Germline CDR1 MNHEY, CDR2 SVGAGI. CDR3 in amino acids: CASSYGAPGGSYEQYF. The CDR3 DNA is TGTGCCAGCAGTTACGGGGCCCCAGGGGGCTCCTACGAGCAGTACTTC.

The chain has TRBV5-4 and TRBJ2-3, with no clear D. Germline CDR1 SGHNT, CDR2 YYREEE (reference sequence). V lost 4 bases, J lost 1 base, and 10 bases lay in between. This CDR3 is 14 amino acids long. CDR3 loop: CASSRQVGTDTQYF. CDR3 bases: TGTGCCAGCAGCCGCCAGGTGGGCACAGATACGCAGTATTTT.

For this clone: With only one base between it and a far larger clone, this is likely a read error. The chain carries TRBV7-8 and TRBJ2-7, with D hard to call. CDR1 SGHVS and CDR2 FQNEAQ come from the germline V gene. CDR3 length: 15 residues. V was shortened by 6 bases and J by 6 bases, with 21 bases between the two germline ends. The chain's CDR3 is CASSFLRYSPCEQYF. DNA of the CDR3: TGTGCCAGCAGTTTCCTCCGCTACTCACCCTGCGAGCAGTACTTC. The whole variable domain, filled in from reference TRBV7-8 and TRBJ2-7, reads GAGVSQSPRYKVAKRGQDVALRCDPISGHVSLFWYQQALGQGPEFLTYFQNEAQLDKSGLPSDRFFAERPEGSVSTLKIQRTQQEDSAVYLCASSFLRYSPCEQYFGPGTRLTVT.

The chain links TRBV25-1 to TRBJ2-2; D not resolved. Germline values: CDR1 MGHDK, CDR2 SYGVNS. V was shortened by 2 bases and J by 8 bases, with 15 bases between the two germline ends. CDR3 length: 15 residues. The CDR3 DNA follows: TGTGCCAGCAGTGAACAACTCGACTCCTTAGGGGAGCTGTTTTTT. Encoded protein: CASSEQLDSLGELFF.